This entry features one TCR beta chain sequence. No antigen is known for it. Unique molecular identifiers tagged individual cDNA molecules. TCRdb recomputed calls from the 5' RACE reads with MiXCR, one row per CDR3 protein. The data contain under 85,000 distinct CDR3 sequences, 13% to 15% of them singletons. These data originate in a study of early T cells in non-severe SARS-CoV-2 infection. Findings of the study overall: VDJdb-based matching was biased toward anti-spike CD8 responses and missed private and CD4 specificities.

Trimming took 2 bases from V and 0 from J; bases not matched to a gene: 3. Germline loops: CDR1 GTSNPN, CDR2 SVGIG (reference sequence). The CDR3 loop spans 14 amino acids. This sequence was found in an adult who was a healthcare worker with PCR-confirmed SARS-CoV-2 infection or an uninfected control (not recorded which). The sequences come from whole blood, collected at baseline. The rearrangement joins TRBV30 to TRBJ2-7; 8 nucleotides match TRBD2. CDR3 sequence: CAWSRGGASYEQYF. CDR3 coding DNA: TGTGCCTGGAGTCGGGGGGGCGCCTCCTACGAGCAGTACTTC.